The 28 T cell receptor beta chains given below trace back to one sample, sequenced in a study of OX40 agonist ivuxolimab in advanced cancers. Repertoires were generated with immunoSEQ multiplex PCR, while TCRdb's copy carries only in-frame clones and drops some. The profile covers roughly 80,000 clones, with roughly 88% appearing a single time and 1.5% to 2% taken by the ten largest. The specimen was CD4+ or CD8+ T cells sorted from blood, collected in a trial of the OX40 agonist ivuxolimab. These receptor sequences come from an adult with an advanced solid tumor such as melanoma, head and neck, liver or kidney cancer.

The chain couples TRBV5-6 to TRBJ2-5; D is ambiguous. Looked up from germline, CDR1 is SGHDT and CDR2 is YYEEEE. Trimming left V 1 base short and J 0 bases short, with 10 bases between. The length of the CDR3 is 15 residues. CDR3 bases: TGTGCCAGCAGCTTGACAGTTCGGTACCAAGAGACCCAGTACTTC. As protein: CASSLTVRYQETQYF.

This clone was seen a handful of times. Other DNA sequences in the sample encode the same CDR3. The V and J genes are TRBV7-9 and TRBJ1-1; D is undetermined. Germline V gene sequence: CDR1 SEHNR, CDR2 FQNEAQ (reference sequence). This CDR3 comprises 13 residues. The V gene lost 3 bases and the J gene lost 2 bases, with 7 bases spanning the gap. CDR3 DNA: TGTGCCAGCAGCTTGGAGGGAAACACTGAAGCTTTCTTT. Translated: CASSLEGNTEAFF. Using reference TRBV7-9 and TRBJ1-1 for the parts outside the CDR3, the full variable domain is DTGVSQNPRHKITKRGQNVTFRCDPISEHNRLYWYRQTLGQGPEFLTYFQNEAQLEKSRLLSDRFSAERPKGSFSTLEIQRTEQGDSAMYLCASSLEGNTEAFFGQGTRLTVV.

The chain combines TRBV7-2 with TRBJ2-5; possibly TRBD2 for D (5 bases). V was shortened by 5 bases and J by 5 bases, with 18 bases between the two germline ends. CDR1 and CDR2 from the germline V gene are SGHTA and FQGNSA. This CDR3 has 15 residues. Written as DNA, the CDR3 is TGTGCCAGCAGCCGAGGGTCCTCACTTCAGGAGACCCAGTACTTC. Translating it yields CASSRGSSLQETQYF.

The chain couples TRBV2 to TRBJ2-4, with 10 bases that match TRBD2. The CDR3 contains 16 residues. In germline, CDR1 is SNHLY, CDR2 FYNNEI. Trimming at V came to 6 bases and at J to 0 bases, leaving 5 bases not matched to a gene. CDR3 protein: CASSGLAELAKNIQYF. In DNA, the CDR3 is TGTGCCAGCAGCGGACTAGCGGAGCTAGCCAAAAACATTCAGTACTTC.

This clone has just a few counts. V gene TRBV10-3 combines with J gene TRBJ1-1; D not certain. V dropped 0 bases and J dropped 6 bases, with 11 bases sitting between them. From germline, CDR1 is ENHRY and CDR2 SYGVKD. This CDR3 has 14 amino acids. The CDR3 here is CAISESLTGAEAFF. CDR3 in DNA: TGTGCCATCAGTGAGTCCCTCACGGGAGCTGAAGCTTTCTTT.

The chain employs TRBV4-3 and TRBJ2-7; D unclear. V lost 2 bases and J lost 0, with 8 bases in between. The CDR3 extends over 14 amino acids. Germline V lookup: CDR1 LGHNA, CDR2 YSLEER. The CDR3 here is CASSQLRSSYEQYF. CDR3 DNA sequence: TGCGCCAGCAGCCAACTAAGGAGCTCCTACGAGCAGTACTTC.

The chain employs TRBV27 and TRBJ1-2, with D perhaps matching TRBD1 (5 bases). Germline CDR1 MNHEY, CDR2 SMNVEV (reference sequence). The CDR3 length is 13 residues. Trimming removed 5 bases from V and 2 bases from J, with 9 bases in between. The CDR3 coding sequence is TGTGCCAGCAGTGCACAGGAGAACTATGGCTACACCTTC. The encoded protein is CASSAQENYGYTF.

The chain uses TRBV11-2 and TRBJ2-5, with TRBD1 as a possible D gene (7 bases). CDR1 SGHAT and CDR2 FQNNGV come from the germline V gene. The CDR3 consists of 14 residues. V lost 5 bases, J lost 5 bases, and 15 bases lay in between. In DNA, the CDR3 is TGTGCCAGCAGCCGGAGGGGGCTGTCGGAGACCCAGTACTTC. Protein: CASSRRGLSETQYF.

The V and J genes are TRBV27 and TRBJ1-1, with D hard to call. Deletions cut 5 bases from V and 0 bases from J, with 7 bases between. The CDR3 has 13 amino acids. Germline assignment: CDR1 MNHEY and CDR2 SMNVEV (reference sequence). CDR3 in amino acids: CASSTALNTEAFF. The CDR3 region has the DNA TGTGCCAGCAGTACCGCCCTGAACACTGAAGCTTTCTTT.

The rearrangement uses TRBV2 and TRBJ1-2; D perhaps matches TRBD1 (6 bases). Germline values: CDR1 SNHLY, CDR2 FYNNEI. The CDR3 is 15 residues long. The V gene lost 7 bases and the J gene lost 8 bases, with 23 bases spanning the gap. The CDR3 sequence is CASTGGPTSRAGYTF. The CDR3 DNA reads as TGTGCCAGCACCGGGGGGCCCACTAGCCGGGCAGGCTACACCTTC.

The chain recombines TRBV6-5 with TRBJ1-6; D is undetermined. The CDR3 has 14 residues. The V end was cut by 4 bases, the J end by 8 bases, with 12 bases between. Germline values: CDR1 MNHEY, CDR2 SVGAGI. The CDR3 loop is CASSSSRRDSPLHF. The CDR3 nucleotides are TGTGCCAGCAGTTCCTCCCGAAGAGATTCACCCCTCCACTTT.

This rearrangement joins TRBV7-9 to TRBJ2-7, with D possibly being TRBD1 or TRBD2 (5 bases each). The CDR3 contains 14 residues. Trimming left V 7 bases short and J 11 bases short, with 24 bases between. Germline values: CDR1 SEHNR, CDR2 FQNEAQ (reference sequence). CDR3 DNA sequence: TGTGCCAGCACCTTCCCCGGGACGGCGGGTTGGAAGTACTTC. Translated: CASTFPGTAGWKYF. The full variable domain, rest sourced from reference TRBV7-9 and TRBJ2-7, is DTGVSQNPRHKITKRGQNVTFRCDPISEHNRLYWYRQTLGQGPEFLTYFQNEAQLEKSRLLSDRFSAERPKGSFSTLEIQRTEQGDSAMYLCASTFPGTAGWKYFGPGTRLTVT.

This clone was observed a few times. The chain links TRBV21-1 to TRBJ1-5. TRBV21-1 is a pseudogene locus. The CDR3 totals 13 residues. The CDR3 reads CASSNWRNQPQHF. The CDR3 region has the DNA TGTGCCAGCAGCAATTGGCGAAATCAGCCCCAGCATTTT.

The chain employs TRBV11-1 and TRBJ2-5; TRBD1 agrees at 9 bases. The CDR3 spans 14 residues. V trimming: 6 bases; J trimming: 5 bases; junction bases outside the gene matches: 7. Germline V gene sequence: CDR1 SGHAT, CDR2 FQDESV (reference sequence). The CDR3 DNA sequence: TGTGCCAGCAGGAGAACAGGGGGCATGGAGACCCAGTACTTC. It yields the protein CASRRTGGMETQYF. The full variable domain, in which reference TRBV11-1 and TRBJ2-5 provide the parts outside the CDR3, is EAEVAQSPRYKITEKSQAVAFWCDPISGHATLYWYRQILGQGPELLVQFQDESVVDDSQLPKDRFSAERLKGVDSTLKIQPAELGDSAMYLCASRRTGGMETQYFGPGTRLLVL.

The chain carries TRBV19 and TRBJ2-5; 12 bases agree with TRBD2. This CDR3 spans 13 amino acids. CDR1 LNHDA and CDR2 SQIVND come from the germline V gene (reference sequence). J lost 5 bases, V lost 10 bases, and 5 bases had no gene match. As DNA, the CDR3 is TGTGCCACCCGACTAGCGGGAGTGGAGACCCAGTACTTC. Its translation: CATRLAGVETQYF.

This clone turned up a few times. The rearrangement links TRBV29-1 to TRBJ1-1; TRBD1 aligns across 7 bases. CDR1 is SQVTM, CDR2 ANQGSEA, per germline. The junction had 6 bases not matched to a gene; V was cut back by 3 bases and J by 5 bases. The CDR3 runs to 13 residues. CDR3 in DNA: TGCAGCGTTGAGAGAGGACAGGAGACTGAAGCTTTCTTT. It codes for CSVERGQETEAFF. Complete variable domain (other parts from reference TRBV29-1 and TRBJ1-1): SAVISQKPSRDICQRGTSLTIQCQVDSQVTMMFWYRQQPGQSLTLIATANQGSEATYESGFVIDKFPISRPNLTFSTLTVSNMSPEDSSIYLCSVERGQETEAFFGQGTRLTVV.

This rearrangement joins TRBV7-2 to TRBJ2-5; 7 nucleotides line up with TRBD2. This CDR3 has 14 amino acids. The V and J ends lost 5 bases and 2 bases, in that order; junction bases with no gene match: 5. Germline loops: CDR1 SGHTA, CDR2 FQGNSA. The CDR3 region is CASSPGTIQETQYF. As DNA, the CDR3 is TGTGCCAGCAGCCCGGGGACTATTCAAGAGACCCAGTACTTC.

This clone counts as medium-sized (0.01 to 0.1%). Other DNA sequences of this sample code for an identical CDR3. This chain uses TRBV4-2 with TRBJ1-1, with D perhaps TRBD1 (6 bases). This CDR3 contains 16 residues. Germline CDR1 and CDR2: LGHNA and YNFKEQ. Trimming stripped 0 bases from V and 0 bases from J, with 11 bases between. CDR3 amino acids: CASSQEVRGVNTEAFF. The CDR3 coding sequence is TGTGCCAGCAGCCAAGAGGTAAGGGGGGTGAACACTGAAGCTTTCTTT.

The rearrangement joins TRBV20-1 to TRBJ2-5; D is unresolved. Germline V gene data show CDR1 as DFQATT and CDR2 as SNEGSKA (reference sequence). The length of the CDR3 is 11 residues. Trimming took off 5 bases at V and 5 bases at J, with 9 bases between the two ends. The CDR3 region has the DNA TGCAGTGCTTGGGAAGGGGAGACCCAGTACTTC. It specifies CSAWEGETQYF.

V gene TRBV7-8 combines with J gene TRBJ2-2; 7 bases are shared with TRBD2. Trimming cost V 7 bases and J 5 bases; bases outside gene matches: 16. In germline, CDR1 is SGHVS, CDR2 FQNEAQ. The CDR3 loop spans 17 amino acids. The CDR3 coding sequence is TGTGCCAGCACCGCCCCCCGGGGGGACTCTTTTACCGGGGAGCTGTTTTTT. Its translation is CASTAPRGDSFTGELFF.

This clone was detected a few times. The chain carries TRBV4-3 and TRBJ1-1; the D gene is possibly TRBD1 (5 bases). CDR1 is LGHNA, CDR2 YSLEER, per germline. This CDR3 comprises 14 residues. Trimming pared 1 base from V and 5 bases from J, leaving 11 bases between. The CDR3 DNA is TGCGCCAGCAGCCAAGTTCTTAGGGGAACTGAAGCTTTCTTT. As protein: CASSQVLRGTEAFF.

In regard to this clone: The junction departs from germline at one end; a sequencing error may be responsible. The gene calls are TRBV6-6 and TRBJ2-1, with TRBD2 matching over 9 bases. The V gene's germline CDR1 is MNHNY and CDR2 SVGAGI (reference sequence). The CDR3 runs to 14 residues. CDR3 protein: CAGRFSGGGNEQFF. DNA of the CDR3: TGTGCCGGCAGGTTTAGCGGGGGAGGCAATGAGCAGTTCTTC.

CDR3: CASTPGQASTGELFF. The CDR3 nucleotides are TGTGCCAGTACCCCTGGACAGGCTTCCACCGGGGAGCTGTTTTTT. The chain joins TRBV19 to TRBJ2-2, with TRBD1 identical over 7 bases. Unmatched junction bases numbered 9, after V lost 7 bases and J lost 4 bases. In germline, CDR1 is LNHDA, CDR2 SQIVND (reference sequence). The CDR3 is 15 amino acids. The variable domain in full, with the rest retrieved from reference TRBV19 and TRBJ2-2, is DGGITQSPKYLFRKEGQNVTLSCEQNLNHDAMYWYRQDPGQGLRLIYYSQIVNDFQKGDIAEGYSVSREKKESFPLTVTSAQKNPTAFYLCASTPGQASTGELFFGEGSRLTVL.

The chain has TRBV11-2 and TRBJ2-1, with D uncertain. Per germline, CDR1 SGHAT and CDR2 FQNNGV. This CDR3 has 15 residues. V shed 3 bases and J shed 8 bases, with 17 bases lying between them. The CDR3 DNA reads as TGTGCCAGCAGCTTGGGTATCGCTGACTGGTATGAGCAGTTCTTC. It specifies CASSLGIADWYEQFF. Drawing the rest from reference TRBV11-2 and TRBJ2-1, the complete variable domain is EAGVAQSPRYKIIEKRQSVAFWCNPISGHATLYWYQQILGQGPKLLIQFQNNGVVDDSQLPKDRFSAERLKGVDSTLKIQPAKLEDSAVYLCASSLGIADWYEQFFGPGTRLTVL.

The chain combines TRBV28 with TRBJ1-5; maybe TRBD1 (5 bases). V was pared by 8 bases and J by 3 bases, with 14 bases between. Germline V CDR1 and CDR2: MDHEN, SYDVKM. This CDR3 is 14 amino acids long. In DNA, the CDR3 is TGTGCCAGCGGAGAAGGACACTTCAATCAGCCCCAGCATTTT. Its protein product is CASGEGHFNQPQHF.

CDR3 protein: CASSISTGSSYEQYF. CDR3 bases: TGTGCCAGTAGCATCTCGACAGGGAGCTCCTACGAGCAGTACTTC. The V gene is TRBV19, the J gene TRBJ2-7, with 7 bases aligning to TRBD1. CDR3 size: 15 residues. Germline V gene lookup returns CDR1 LNHDA and CDR2 SQIVND (reference sequence). The V segment lost 6 bases and the J segment 0 bases; nucleotides outside the gene matches: 8.

This sequence joins TRBV11-2 and TRBJ2-2; 8 positions agree with TRBD2. Germline CDR1 reads SGHAT; CDR2 reads FQNNGV. V dropped 4 bases and J dropped 1; count of bases not matched to a gene: 2. This CDR3 has 15 amino acids. The CDR3 reads CASSSRGGNTGELFF. CDR3 nucleotide sequence: TGTGCCAGCAGCTCCCGGGGGGGGAACACCGGGGAGCTGTTTTTT.

The rearrangement uses TRBV19 and TRBJ2-7, with D perhaps matching TRBD1 (6 bases). This CDR3 is 16 amino acids long. Between the trimmed V and J ends, which lost 5 bases and 0 bases, there was a span of 17 bases. Germline V lookup: CDR1 LNHDA, CDR2 SQIVND (reference sequence). In nucleotides, the CDR3 is TGTGCCAGTAGTCTCGACTTTACAGGGACCTCCTACGAGCAGTACTTC. Its protein product is CASSLDFTGTSYEQYF.